This TCR beta chain was observed in a study of T-cell memory formation after mild COVID-19 (dated by TCRdb to the early 2020s). With regard to the full study: Most TCR sequence clusters were specific to one of the two donors. T-cell clones expanding and contracting after mild COVID-19 in a couple of donors were tracked by longitudinal TCRalpha and TCRbeta repertoire sequencing. The cohort was made up of two young adult volunteers, one female and one male, who were previously healthy.

From cysteine to phenylalanine, the CDR3 is 12 amino acids long. The sequence is cut down to CDR3 DNA, 36 bases in frame from base 1. As encoded in the germline V gene (reference sequence), CDR1 is DFQATT while CDR2 is SNEGSKA. V drops 6 bases and J drops 4 bases, leaving 12 bases in between. Study-wide conclusions, independent of this receptor: The second-wave clones that peaked on day 37 were not confirmed to be SARS-CoV-2 specific. Only a couple of mild cases were covered by the study, and larger cohorts that include severe cases with pre-infection samples were considered necessary. Contracting CD4+ clones were found mainly in CM and EM memory subsets, while CD8+ clones were enriched in EMRA. Some responding clones were detected in pre-infection memory, which suggested that pre-existing cross-reactive memory T cells had joined the SARS-CoV-2 response. Balanced CD4/CD8 phenotypes were observed for clones contracting from day 15 to 85, whereas a bias towards CD4+ was observed for a second wave of clones expanding from day 15 to 37.

TCRdb lists the instrument as Illumina NovaSeq 6000. Using 5'RACE with constant-segment primers, TCRalpha and TCRbeta cDNA libraries were constructed, with sample barcodes and unique molecular identifiers added in the process. RNA was extracted from every sample with Trizol reagent. Libraries were amplified in two PCR steps, with a second sample barcode and Illumina TruSeq adapters added in the second step. The libraries were sequenced on an Illumina NovaSeq using 2 x 150 bp paired-end reads. The original pipeline was this. The reads were demultiplexed and collapsed into UMI-guided consensus sequences using migec v1.2.7. Using mixcr v2.1.11, UMI consensuses were aligned to TRA and TRB V and J templates and then assembled into clonotypes. A clonotype was counted as expanded or contracted only if both edgeR and NoisET called the change significant, with noise models trained on biological replicates. For edgeR calls, the cutoffs were a false discovery rate-adjusted p below 0.01 and a log2 fold-change threshold of 1. As an exploratory analysis of dynamics, PCA with hierarchical clustering was applied to max-normalized trajectories of the 1000 most abundant clonotypes. Separately sequenced CD4+ and CD8+ repertoires were used to assign the CD4 or CD8 phenotype of responding clones. TCRdb itself trimmed the public reads at Q25 with fastp, ran MiXCR and retained productive beta chains. One record per CDR3 amino acid sequence lists the most common genes and DNA. It is TCRdb's table, rather than the study itself, that gives the V and J calls and clone size. Across this sample there are under 350,000 distinct CDR3 sequences, with about 16% seen only once. Roughly 22% of the sample lies in the top ten.

Only a few counts were recorded for this clonotype. Its target antigen remains unknown. The input lacks base qualities; no much larger clone sits a single base away. Ficoll-Paque density gradient centrifugation was the method used to isolate PBMCs. The source of this sequence is a man aged 18 to 35 who had mild COVID-19 (a few samples of this study predate the infection). The sample titles of this study are shuffled in the database, so cell type and time point are left out; the donor was told from shared clones. The rearrangement combines TRBV20-1 with TRBJ1-2; the D gene identity is not certain. Sample: PBMCs or a T cell subset sorted from them (not recorded which). The base sequence is TGCAGTGCACGAAGTGGCGGCTATGGCTACACCTTC. It translates as CSARSGGYGYTF.